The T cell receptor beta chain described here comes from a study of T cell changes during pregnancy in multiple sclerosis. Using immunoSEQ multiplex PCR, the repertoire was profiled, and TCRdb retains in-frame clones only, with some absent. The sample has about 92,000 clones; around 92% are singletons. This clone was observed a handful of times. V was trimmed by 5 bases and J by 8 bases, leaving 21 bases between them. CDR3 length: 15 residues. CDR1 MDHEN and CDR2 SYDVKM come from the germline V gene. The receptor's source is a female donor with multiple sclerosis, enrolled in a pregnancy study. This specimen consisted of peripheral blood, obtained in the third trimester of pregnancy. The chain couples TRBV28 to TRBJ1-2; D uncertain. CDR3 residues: CASSAFGGLHPGYTF. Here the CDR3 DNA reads TGTGCCAGCAGTGCCTTTGGAGGACTGCATCCGGGCTACACCTTC.